The 32 T cell receptor beta chains below were found in one sample sequenced in a study of blood T cell repertoires in COVID-19. TCRdb keeps only in-frame clones here, not all; method: immunoSEQ multiplex PCR. The sample records some 460,000 clones, approximately 90% being singletons. Sequencing was done on a sample of PBMCs or T cells enriched from blood (not recorded which). Receptors originate from a woman aged 18-30 years who had recovered from COVID-19.

This chain joins TRBV2 and TRBJ2-1; D is possibly TRBD2 (6 bases). The V end was cut by 3 bases, the J end by 2 bases, with 11 bases between. Germline V CDR1 and CDR2: SNHLY, FYNNEI. The CDR3 is 15 residues long. The CDR3 loop reads CASSELATAYNEQFF. As DNA, the CDR3 is TGTGCCAGCAGTGAGCTAGCGACTGCCTACAATGAGCAGTTCTTC.

The gene calls are TRBV4-1 and TRBJ1-1, with 10 bases lining up with TRBD1. The CDR3 spans 17 residues. CDR1 MGHRA and CDR2 YSYEKL come from the germline V gene. J gave up 4 bases and V 3 bases, and 11 bases lay outside the gene matches. This chain's CDR3 is CASSHPPGQGVATEAFF. The CDR3 nucleotides are TGCGCCAGCAGCCATCCCCCCGGACAGGGGGTCGCCACTGAAGCTTTCTTT.

The chain links TRBV3-1 (or the pseudogene TRBV3-2) to TRBJ2-5, with TRBD2 identical over 7 bases. Unmatched junction bases numbered 20, after V lost 9 bases and J lost 4 bases. Per germline, CDR1 LGHDT and CDR2 YNNKEL (reference sequence). The CDR3 is 17 amino acids. In DNA form, the CDR3 reads TGTGCCAGTACCCAGGGAGGGCAGCCAAATTATCGAGAGACCCAGTACTTC. It encodes CASTQGGQPNYRETQYF.

V usage is TRBV12-5 and J usage is TRBJ1-2, with D maybe TRBD1 (6 bases). Trimming stripped 6 bases from V and 8 bases from J, with 19 bases between. The CDR3 is 14 amino acids. From germline, CDR1 is LGHNT and CDR2 FRNRAP. CDR3 protein: CASGPPDRTRGYTF. In DNA, the CDR3 is TGTGCTAGTGGCCCACCCGACAGGACTCGGGGCTACACCTTC.

This chain connects TRBV6-5 to TRBJ1-3, with D uncertain. V was cut by 5 bases and J by 3 bases, with 8 bases left in between. CDR3 length: 13 residues. Germline V gene sequence: CDR1 MNHEY, CDR2 SVGAGI. This CDR3 reads CASSRGLGNTIYF. CDR3 nucleotide sequence: TGTGCCAGCAGTCGAGGACTTGGAAACACCATATATTTT.

The chain joins TRBV6-6 to TRBJ1-5; no clear D gene. Trimming took 7 bases from V and 1 from J, leaving 11 bases between them. Germline CDR1 is MNHNY and CDR2 is SVGAGI (reference sequence). The CDR3 totals 14 residues. CDR3 sequence reads: CASTVRVSNQPQHF. Written as DNA, the CDR3 is TGTGCCAGCACGGTACGAGTAAGCAATCAGCCCCAGCATTTT.

Only one count was recorded for this clone. The V call is TRBV5-8, the J call TRBJ1-1, with D perhaps matching TRBD1 (5 bases). V was trimmed by 7 bases and J by 0 bases, leaving 10 bases between them. CDR1 and CDR2 (germline): SGHTS, YDEGEE. The CDR3 has 13 amino acids. The CDR3 nucleotides are TGTGCCAGCCCAGGGCAAATGAACACTGAAGCTTTCTTT. This encodes CASPGQMNTEAFF.

This clone showed up just once. V usage is TRBV3-1 (or the pseudogene TRBV3-2) and J usage is TRBJ2-2, with TRBD2 matching over 12 bases. Germline CDR1 LGHDT, CDR2 YNNKEL (reference sequence). The CDR3 contains 15 residues. V lost 4 bases and J lost 8; bases outside the gene matches: 5. CDR3: CASSPRTSGAGELFF. CDR3 DNA sequence: TGTGCCAGCAGCCCACGGACTAGCGGGGCTGGGGAGCTGTTTTTT.

V is TRBV4-1 and J is TRBJ1-2, with D hard to call. Trimming removed 3 bases at V and 7 bases at J, with 12 bases between. The V gene's germline CDR1 is MGHRA and CDR2 YSYEKL. The length of the CDR3 is 13 residues. CDR3 in amino acids: CASSHFVRIGYTF. CDR3 coding DNA: TGCGCCAGCAGCCACTTCGTCAGGATTGGCTACACCTTC.

The V gene is TRBV2, the J gene TRBJ2-4, with D perhaps TRBD2 (6 bases). This CDR3 region has 15 residues. V was cut by 1 base and J by 1 base, with 8 bases left in between. Germline V CDR1 and CDR2: SNHLY, FYNNEI. The CDR3 reads CASSEGRGAKNIQYF. The CDR3 nucleotides read TGTGCCAGCAGTGAAGGCCGGGGGGCCAAAAACATTCAGTACTTC.

This clone showed up just a few times. The CDR3 sequence is CASSLAAGTGWGYTF. The DNA for the CDR3 is TGTGCCAGCAGCTTAGCGGCGGGGACAGGTTGGGGCTACACCTTC. The rearrangement links TRBV7-9 to TRBJ1-2, with 8 positions matching TRBD1. CDR3 length equals 15 residues. Germline values: CDR1 SEHNR, CDR2 FQNEAQ (reference sequence). With 0 bases clipped from V and 8 bases from J, the junction kept 8 bases outside the gene matches.

The chain uses TRBV7-2 and TRBJ1-1, with D possibly being TRBD1 (6 bases). V gave up 6 bases and J gave up 3 bases, with 26 bases separating them. CDR1 and CDR2 from the germline V gene are SGHTA and FQGNSA. CDR3 length: 18 amino acids. The CDR3 spells CASRLTLTGPLQDTEAFF. For the CDR3, the DNA is TGTGCCAGCAGGTTGACCCTGACAGGCCCCCTCCAGGACACTGAAGCTTTCTTT.

In DNA form, the CDR3 reads TGTGCCAGCAGTCTCATACGGGGTACAGATACGCAGTATTTT. Amino acid sequence: CASSLIRGTDTQYF. J is TRBJ2-3 and V is TRBV6-5, with D possibly being TRBD2 (5 bases). Trimming took 5 bases from V and 3 from J, leaving 12 bases between them. CDR1 is MNHEY and CDR2 is SVGAGI in the germline V gene. The CDR3 extends over 14 amino acids.

V gene TRBV30 combines with J gene TRBJ1-1; 8 bases match TRBD1. The CDR3 length is 14 residues. V trimming: 4 bases; J trimming: 1 base; junction bases outside the gene matches: 5. CDR1 is GTSNPN and CDR2 is SVGIG in the germline V gene (reference sequence). This CDR3 is CAWTPGTGNTEAFF. The CDR3 DNA sequence: TGTGCCTGGACACCCGGGACAGGGAACACTGAAGCTTTCTTT.

J is TRBJ1-4 and V is TRBV28, with D perhaps TRBD1 (5 bases). The germline gives CDR1 MDHEN, CDR2 SYDVKM. Trimming left V 2 bases short and J 7 bases short, with 5 bases between. The CDR3 contains 12 residues. CDR3 residues: CASSLGAEKLFF. As DNA, the CDR3 is TGTGCCAGCAGTTTAGGGGCTGAAAAACTGTTTTTT.

The chain recombines TRBV9 with TRBJ1-1; perhaps TRBD1 as D (5 bases). Trimming stripped 5 bases from V and 4 bases from J, with 12 bases between. Germline-derived CDR1 and CDR2 are SGDLS and YYNGEE. The CDR3 length is 13 residues. CDR3 loop: CASSKGASTEAFF. CDR3 bases: TGTGCCAGCAGTAAAGGGGCTAGCACTGAAGCTTTCTTT.

The chain is built from TRBV2 and TRBJ2-1, with 7 bases identical to TRBD1. Germline V gives CDR1 SNHLY, CDR2 FYNNEI. V shed 4 bases and J 9 bases; nucleotides not matched to a gene: 9. CDR3 size: 14 residues. In DNA form, the CDR3 reads TGTGCCAGCAGTGGCCTCCGGGACAGCGCTGAGCAGTTCTTC. This translates into CASSGLRDSAEQFF.

The chain has TRBV7-2 and TRBJ1-1; weak D call: TRBD1 (6 bases). The germline V gene has CDR1 SGHTA and CDR2 FQGNSA. Trimming removed 4 bases at V and 0 bases at J, with 18 bases between. The CDR3 covers 17 residues. Here the CDR3 reads CASSSGGQPVMNTEAFF. The CDR3 DNA follows: TGTGCCAGCAGCTCCGGTGGACAGCCCGTCATGAACACTGAAGCTTTCTTT.

This chain joins TRBV21-1 and TRBJ1-2. TRBV21-1 is reported as a pseudogene. This CDR3 spans 13 amino acids. Here the CDR3 reads CASSKRGIRGYTF. The DNA for the CDR3 is TGTGCCAGCAGCAAGAGAGGGATTCGGGGCTACACCTTC.

The rearrangement joins TRBV6-5 to TRBJ1-1; weak D call: TRBD1 (5 bases). Germline V gene sequence: CDR1 MNHEY, CDR2 SVGAGI. The CDR3 is 14 residues long. With 2 bases removed from V and 3 bases from J, the gap between germline ends came to 10 bases. In nucleotides, the CDR3 is TGTGCCAGCAGTTACCTCGACAGAGACACTGAAGCTTTCTTT. Translation gives CASSYLDRDTEAFF.

The chain has TRBV10-3 and TRBJ2-3; a possible D gene is TRBD2 (6 bases). Per germline, CDR1 ENHRY and CDR2 SYGVKD. Trimming removed 5 bases at V and 0 bases at J, with 12 bases between. CDR3 size: 15 residues. The CDR3 bases are TGTGCCATCAGTCCCCCAGGGACTAGCACAGATACGCAGTATTTT. Translation: CAISPPGTSTDTQYF.

The gene calls are TRBV3-1 (or the pseudogene TRBV3-2) and TRBJ1-4; D remains unclear. Looked up from germline, CDR1 is LGHDT and CDR2 is YNNKEL (reference sequence). V lost 4 bases to trimming and J lost 5 bases, with 5 bases between them. The CDR3 is 12 residues long. CDR3 sequence (DNA): TGTGCCAGCAGCCTCCTCAATGAAAAACTGTTTTTT. Translation gives CASSLLNEKLFF.

Worth noting for this clone: This specimen includes other DNA sequences encoding the same CDR3. The chain links TRBV12-3 or TRBV12-4 to TRBJ2-7; the D is unclear. V lost 6 bases and J 4 bases, leaving 7 bases between the germline ends. The CDR3 covers 11 residues. Here the CDR3 DNA reads TGTGCCAGCAGCCCCGGGTACGAGCAGTACTTC. It is translated as CASSPGYEQYF.

The chain uses TRBV5-1 and TRBJ1-3; D call uncertain. The CDR3 is 16 residues long. Germline CDR1 is SGHRS and CDR2 is YFSETQ. Trimming took 2 bases from V and 2 from J, leaving 14 bases between them. The CDR3 region is CASSFASPGTGNTIYF. As DNA, the CDR3 is TGCGCCAGCAGCTTTGCCTCCCCCGGGACTGGAAACACCATATATTTT.

The rearrangement joins TRBV6-5 to TRBJ1-2; D is undetermined. Germline lookup yields CDR1 MNHEY and CDR2 SVGAGI. The V and J ends lost 8 bases and 4 bases respectively, with 17 bases between them. The CDR3 is made up of 14 amino acids. CDR3 DNA: TGTGCCAGCGCTTCCCTGCCGGGGATCTATGGCTACACCTTC. It translates to CASASLPGIYGYTF.

The CDR3 DNA reads as TGTGCCAGCAGTTACTCATTAAGCAATCAGCCCCAGCATTTT. It yields the protein CASSYSLSNQPQHF. The chain uses TRBV6-5 and TRBJ1-5; D is unresolved. Trimming shortened V by 0 bases and J by 1 base, and 4 bases separated the two germline ends. Germline loops: CDR1 MNHEY, CDR2 SVGAGI. The CDR3 has 14 amino acids.

This clone has a single count. The chain employs TRBV5-1 and TRBJ1-1, with 8 positions matching TRBD1. From germline, CDR1 is SGHRS and CDR2 YFSETQ. V lost 4 bases and J lost 6; bases outside the gene matches: 11. The CDR3 is 15 residues long. For the CDR3, the DNA is TGCGCCAGCAGCCTACTCGACAGGGGCGAACCTGAAGCTTTCTTT. This encodes CASSLLDRGEPEAFF.

V usage is TRBV12-5 and J usage is TRBJ2-2; TRBD1 is a possible D gene (6 bases). Germline V CDR1 and CDR2: LGHNT, FRNRAP. The CDR3 runs 14 residues. Between the trimmed V and J ends, which lost 1 base and 6 bases, there was a span of 9 bases. CDR3: CASGLGGHAGELFF. The CDR3 coding sequence is TGTGCTAGTGGTTTGGGGGGGCACGCCGGGGAGCTGTTTTTT.

The genes are TRBV7-3 and TRBJ1-1; the D gene is possibly TRBD1 (5 bases). V was trimmed by 5 bases and J by 6 bases, leaving 13 bases between them. In germline, CDR1 is SGHTA, CDR2 FQGTGA. This CDR3 is 13 amino acids long. In nucleotides, the CDR3 is TGTGCCAGCAGCCTGGGGGGTTTCGCTGAAGCTTTCTTT. Protein sequence: CASSLGGFAEAFF.

The chain has TRBV5-1 and TRBJ2-5; TRBD1 might be the D (6 bases). This CDR3 comprises 13 residues. Germline V CDR1 and CDR2: SGHRS, YFSETQ. Deletions cut 5 bases from V and 1 base from J, with 9 bases between. The CDR3 protein is CASRGDIQETQYF. The DNA for the CDR3 is TGCGCCAGCAGGGGGGACATCCAAGAGACCCAGTACTTC.

The rearrangement links TRBV5-1 to TRBJ2-3, with D perhaps matching TRBD2 (7 bases). Germline values: CDR1 SGHRS, CDR2 YFSETQ. Deletions cut 1 base from V and 2 bases from J, with 11 bases between. The CDR3 length is 15 residues. The CDR3 DNA reads TGCGCCAGCAGCTTGCAAGGGGGGGACACAGATACGCAGTATTTT. As protein: CASSLQGGDTDTQYF.

A word on this clone: At one of its ends the junction is not consistent with the germline gene, which may arise from a read error. The chain links TRBV7-8 to TRBJ1-6; no clear D. The CDR3 is made up of 14 amino acids. Germline V CDR1 and CDR2: SGHVS, FQNEAQ. The CDR3: CASSLGAYNSPLHF. CDR3 DNA sequence: TGTGCCAGCAGCTTGGGCGCCTACAATTCACCCCTCCACTTT.